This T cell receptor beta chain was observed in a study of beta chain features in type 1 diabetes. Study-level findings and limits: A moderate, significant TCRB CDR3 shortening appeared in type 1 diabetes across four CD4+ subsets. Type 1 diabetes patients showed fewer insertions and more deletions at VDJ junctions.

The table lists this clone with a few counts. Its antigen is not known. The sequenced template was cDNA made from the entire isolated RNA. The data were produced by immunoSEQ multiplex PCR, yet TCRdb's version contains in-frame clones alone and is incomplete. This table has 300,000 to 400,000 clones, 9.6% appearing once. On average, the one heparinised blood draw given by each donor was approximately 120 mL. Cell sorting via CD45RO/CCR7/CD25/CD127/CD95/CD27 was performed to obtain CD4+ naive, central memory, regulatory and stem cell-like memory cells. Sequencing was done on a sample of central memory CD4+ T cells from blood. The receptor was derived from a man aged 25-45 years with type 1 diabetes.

CDR3 region: CASSQDKRGETQYF. As DNA, the CDR3 is TGTGCCAGCAGCCAAGATAAGAGGGGAGAGACCCAGTACTTC. The rearrangement uses TRBV4-2 and TRBJ2-5; tentatively, D is TRBD1 or TRBD2 (5 bases each). This CDR3 is 14 amino acids long. Germline CDR1 is LGHNA and CDR2 is YNFKEQ. V was trimmed by 0 bases and J by 4 bases, leaving 9 bases between them.